The 19 T cell receptor beta chains presented below share a single source sample, sequenced in a study of blood T cell repertoires in COVID-19. Only in-frame clones appear in the TCRdb table, and some are missing; sequencing was by immunoSEQ multiplex PCR. Of some 320,000 clones listed, about nine tenths are singletons. The sequenced material came from peripheral blood. These receptors were obtained from a woman aged 30 to 39 who had recovered from COVID-19.

V gene TRBV7-9 combines with J gene TRBJ1-4; possible D gene TRBD1, 5 bases. The germline V and J ends were trimmed by 5 bases and 7 bases, with 14 bases remaining between them. Germline V gene data show CDR1 as SEHNR and CDR2 as FQNEAQ (reference sequence). This CDR3 region has 14 residues. The CDR3 DNA reads TGTGCCAGCAGCCCTCTAGCGGGGCGTGAAAAACTGTTTTTT. This sequence encodes CASSPLAGREKLFF.

This rearrangement joins TRBV5-1 to TRBJ1-2, with TRBD1 matching over 10 bases. Germline CDR1 and CDR2: SGHRS and YFSETQ. The CDR3 is 16 residues long. With V trimmed by 0 bases and J by 7 bases, 9 bases remained unmatched. The CDR3 nucleotides are TGCGCCAGCAGCTTGGGACTAGGACAGGGGGTGTTTGGCTACACCTTC. As protein: CASSLGLGQGVFGYTF. The full variable domain, its missing parts supplied by reference TRBV5-1 and TRBJ1-2, is KAGVTQTPRYLIKTRGQQVTLSCSPISGHRSVSWYQQTPGQGLQFLFEYFSETQRNKGNFPGRFSGRQFSNSRSEMNVSTLELGDSALYLCASSLGLGQGVFGYTFGSGTRLTVV.

This chain links TRBV2 with TRBJ1-5; D is unresolved. V lost 0 bases and J lost 3, with 9 bases in between. Germline V lookup: CDR1 SNHLY, CDR2 FYNNEI. The CDR3 runs to 15 residues. CDR3 region: CASSEALTYNQPQHF. The CDR3 DNA is TGTGCCAGCAGTGAAGCGTTGACATACAATCAGCCCCAGCATTTT.

This clone was seen a single time. An end of the junction differs from the germline gene, which may be a read error. The chain carries TRBV6-1 and TRBJ2-1, with a possible D match to TRBD2 (5 bases). Germline V gene data show CDR1 as MNHNS and CDR2 as SASEGT. The CDR3 is 13 amino acids. CDR3 bases: TGTGCCAGCGGTGATAGCGCGTACAATGAGCAGTTCTTC. Residues: CASGDSAYNEQFF.

The V gene is TRBV28, the J gene TRBJ1-1, with D tentatively TRBD1 (6 bases). In germline, CDR1 is MDHEN, CDR2 SYDVKM. V dropped 7 bases and J dropped 4 bases, with 10 bases sitting between them. CDR3 size: 12 residues. The CDR3 loop is CASIVGGTEAFF. Written as DNA, the CDR3 is TGTGCCAGCATTGTAGGGGGCACTGAAGCTTTCTTT.

The chain links TRBV5-1 to TRBJ2-1, with D unresolved. The CDR3 contains 15 residues. Germline V lookup: CDR1 SGHRS, CDR2 YFSETQ. V lost 1 base to trimming and J lost 1 base, with 9 bases between them. The CDR3 loop is CASSLRSGSYNEQFF. The CDR3 region has the DNA TGCGCCAGCAGCTTGAGGTCAGGATCCTACAATGAGCAGTTCTTC.

This clone was observed a handful of times. The chain employs TRBV23-1 and TRBJ2-7; D is unresolved. TRBV23-1 falls under the ORF class, with uncertain function. The CDR3 runs 14 residues. V lost 8 bases and J 2 bases, leaving 16 bases between the germline ends. This CDR3 reads CASLPLIVPYEQYF. The CDR3 DNA is TGCGCCAGCCTACCCCTTATCGTACCCTACGAGCAGTACTTC.

The V and J genes are TRBV5-6 and TRBJ2-2, with a tentative D call TRBD1 (5 bases). The germline V gene has CDR1 SGHDT and CDR2 YYEEEE. V was shortened by 0 bases and J by 4 bases, with 13 bases between the two germline ends. This CDR3 contains 16 residues. Here the CDR3 DNA reads TGTGCCAGCAGCTTGGTAAGGGAAAGGGGCACCGGGGAGCTGTTTTTT. Protein product: CASSLVRERGTGELFF. Complete variable domain (other parts from reference TRBV5-6 and TRBJ2-2): DAGVTQSPTHLIKTRGQQVTLRCSPKSGHDTVSWYQQALGQGPQFIFQYYEEEERQRGNFPDRFSGHQFPNYSSELNVNALLLGDSALYLCASSLVRERGTGELFFGEGSRLTVL.

The V and J genes are TRBV24-1 and TRBJ1-1; 7 bases are a match to TRBD1. Trimming at V came to 7 bases and at J to 0 bases, leaving 10 bases not matched to a gene. CDR3 size: 16 residues. Germline V CDR1 and CDR2: KGHDR, SFDVKD. CDR3 DNA: TGTGCCACCAGGGCAGGGACAGCTTCAATGAACACTGAAGCTTTCTTT. It specifies CATRAGTASMNTEAFF.

This chain joins TRBV5-1 and TRBJ2-2; a possible D gene is TRBD2 (7 bases). The CDR3 length is 16 residues. Trimming took 1 base from V and 5 from J, leaving 15 bases between them. CDR1 and CDR2 from the germline V gene are SGHRS and YFSETQ. CDR3 sequence: CASSLSAGAVTGELFF. As DNA, the CDR3 is TGCGCCAGCAGCTTGTCCGCGGGGGCCGTTACCGGGGAGCTGTTTTTT.

This clone was counted once. The V gene is TRBV19, the J gene TRBJ2-7; 7 positions agree with TRBD1. Trimming removed 1 base from V and 2 bases from J; junction bases left unmatched: 2. Germline CDR1 is LNHDA and CDR2 is SQIVND (reference sequence). The CDR3 is 14 residues long. In DNA, the CDR3 is TGTGCCAGTAGTATAGGGGGACAGACCTACGAGCAGTACTTC. Residues: CASSIGGQTYEQYF.

This clone was detected only a few times. The chain combines TRBV28 with TRBJ1-2; D is perhaps TRBD1 (5 bases). V lost 1 base to trimming and J lost 1 base, with 10 bases between them. CDR3 size: 15 residues. Per the germline V gene, CDR1 is MDHEN and CDR2 is SYDVKM. CDR3 DNA: TGTGCCAGCAGTTTATCAGGAGACAGTAACTATGGCTACACCTTC. Protein: CASSLSGDSNYGYTF.

In its sample, this clone was seen many times. The rearrangement uses TRBV3-1 (or the pseudogene TRBV3-2) and TRBJ2-7; D is undetermined. V lost 4 bases and J lost 2, with 18 bases in between. Germline CDR1 is LGHDT and CDR2 is YNNKEL (reference sequence). The CDR3 runs 16 residues. The CDR3 sequence: CASSPQANELPYEQYF. The CDR3 bases are TGTGCCAGCAGCCCCCAGGCGAACGAACTCCCCTACGAGCAGTACTTC.

This clone was seen at least ten times. J is TRBJ2-5 and V is TRBV14; no clear D gene. CDR3 length: 14 amino acids. From germline, CDR1 is SGHDN and CDR2 FVKESK. With 0 bases removed from V and 5 bases from J, the gap between germline ends came to 10 bases. CDR3 DNA: TGTGCCAGCAGCCAAGATCCCCTTCCGGAGACCCAGTACTTC. It specifies CASSQDPLPETQYF.

This clone was recorded only once. V and J are TRBV7-9 and TRBJ1-2; D not certain. Trimming took off 1 base at V and 9 bases at J, with 12 bases between the two ends. CDR1 and CDR2 (germline): SEHNR, FQNEAQ (reference sequence). The CDR3 covers 13 residues. The CDR3 DNA reads as TGTGCCAGCAGCTTAGGAATTAGAGATCGCTACACCTTC. It encodes CASSLGIRDRYTF.

This chain joins TRBV6-5 and TRBJ1-5; D remains ambiguous. V was shortened by 6 bases and J by 4 bases, with 13 bases between the two germline ends. This CDR3 is built from 14 residues. Per germline, CDR1 MNHEY and CDR2 SVGAGI. In nucleotides, the CDR3 is TGTGCCAGCAGCAACGAGGATAGAAATCAGCCCCAGCATTTT. Protein: CASSNEDRNQPQHF.

The rearrangement joins TRBV2 to TRBJ2-7; 10 bases are a match to TRBD2. CDR1 and CDR2 from the germline V gene are SNHLY and FYNNEI. The CDR3 totals 14 residues. Trimming at V came to 7 bases and at J to 3 bases, leaving 6 bases not matched to a gene. In DNA form, the CDR3 reads TGTGCCAGCATTTGGACTAGCGGAGTCTACGAGCAGTACTTC. Translating it yields CASIWTSGVYEQYF.

As concerns this clone: At one boundary the junction diverges from the germline segment, which might be a read error. The chain combines TRBV4-1 with TRBJ2-7; D possibly uses TRBD1 or TRBD2 (6 bases each). The CDR3 is made up of 14 amino acids. The germline gives CDR1 MGHRA, CDR2 YSYEKL. CDR3 DNA sequence: TGCGCCAGCACCCAAGGGGGAGGTGGATACGAGCAGTACTTC. This gives the protein CASTQGGGGYEQYF.

The chain employs TRBV23-1 and TRBJ2-7, with D possibly matching TRBD2 (5 bases). Being an ORF, TRBV23-1 has a function that is uncertain. Deletions cut 6 bases from V and 3 bases from J, with 12 bases between. CDR3 size: 13 residues. The DNA for the CDR3 is TGCGCCAGCAGACCCACTAGATTCTACGAGCAGTACTTC. Protein sequence: CASRPTRFYEQYF.